Presented here are 24 T cell receptor beta chains from one specimen sequenced in a study of T cell responses to AZD1222 COVID-19 vaccine. Assay: immunoSEQ multiplex PCR; the TCRdb copy retains only in-frame clones and omits some. Of about 270,000 clones detected, 85% to 95% appear once; the ten largest clones hold less than 0.65%. Here the sequenced sample was peripheral blood, taken 28 days after the second AZD1222 dose. The receptors were sampled from an adult who received the AZD1222 COVID-19 vaccine.

CDR3 residues: CASSFGQGILAKNIQYF. The CDR3 nucleotides read TGTGCCAGCAGTTTCGGTCAGGGAATATTAGCCAAAAACATTCAGTACTTC. The rearrangement links TRBV28 to TRBJ2-4; D may be TRBD1 (5 bases). This CDR3 has 17 amino acids. Trimming took 3 bases from V and 0 from J, leaving 15 bases between them. Germline assignment: CDR1 MDHEN and CDR2 SYDVKM.

The gene calls are TRBV6-1 and TRBJ1-3; D is perhaps TRBD1 (5 bases). Trimming stripped 8 bases from V and 0 bases from J, with 8 bases between. The V gene's germline CDR1 is MNHNS and CDR2 SASEGT. This CDR3 is built from 13 residues. The CDR3 region has the DNA TGTGCCAGCGGGGGGGTCTCTGGAAACACCATATATTTT. Amino acids: CASGGVSGNTIYF.

The rearrangement uses TRBV7-2 and TRBJ2-3; D is uncertain. CDR3 length: 14 amino acids. Germline V gene sequence: CDR1 SGHTA, CDR2 FQGNSA. Trimming stripped 6 bases from V and 0 bases from J, with 10 bases between. CDR3 DNA sequence: TGTGCCAGCAGGCGTGGTCAGAGCACAGATACGCAGTATTTT. It codes for CASRRGQSTDTQYF.

The chain recombines TRBV5-4 with TRBJ2-7; D gene ambiguous. In germline, CDR1 is SGHNT, CDR2 YYREEE (reference sequence). The CDR3 runs to 12 residues. The V and J ends lost 4 bases and 1 base respectively, with 6 bases between them. CDR3 residues: CASSAGSYEQYF. The CDR3 DNA reads TGTGCCAGCAGCGCCGGATCCTACGAGCAGTACTTC.

The chain joins TRBV6-2 or TRBV6-3 to TRBJ2-1, with TRBD2 matching over 11 bases. The ends lost 5 bases at V and 3 bases at J; junction bases unmatched: 12. Germline V gene data show CDR1 as MNHEY and CDR2 as SVGEGT. This CDR3 has 18 residues. Here the CDR3 reads CASSRRVSGGGLYNEQFF. As DNA, the CDR3 is TGTGCCAGCAGTCGCCGAGTTAGCGGGGGGGGGCTCTACAATGAGCAGTTCTTC.

CDR3: CASSTGEGTEAFF. DNA for the CDR3: TGTGCCAGCAGTACAGGGGAAGGCACTGAAGCTTTCTTT. The chain links TRBV6-6 to TRBJ1-1; 7 bases match TRBD1. The V gene end was trimmed by 5 bases and the J gene end by 4 bases; junction bases not matched to a gene: 4. The CDR3 totals 13 residues. Germline lookup yields CDR1 MNHNY and CDR2 SVGAGI (reference sequence).

The chain uses TRBV7-8 and TRBJ1-6; D is undetermined. The CDR3 has 14 residues. The germline V gene encodes CDR1 SGHVS and CDR2 FQNEAQ. Trimming removed 5 bases at V and 7 bases at J, with 12 bases between. CDR3 coding DNA: TGTGCCAGCAGCAAGACATCCGGGAATTCACCCCTCCACTTT. It specifies CASSKTSGNSPLHF.

The gene calls are TRBV19 and TRBJ1-1; D possibly corresponds to TRBD1 (6 bases). The CDR3 is 14 residues long. Trimming took off 7 bases at V and 5 bases at J, with 17 bases between the two ends. Germline-derived CDR1 and CDR2 are LNHDA and SQIVND (reference sequence). The CDR3 DNA follows: TGTGCCAGTAACTTACAGGGTATGAGAACTGAAGCTTTCTTT. Translating gives CASNLQGMRTEAFF.

V usage is TRBV19 and J usage is TRBJ1-2; D perhaps matches TRBD1 (5 bases). The CDR3 spans 15 residues. V was cut by 3 bases and J by 8 bases, with 19 bases left in between. Germline V gene data show CDR1 as LNHDA and CDR2 as SQIVND (reference sequence). The CDR3 region has the DNA TGTGCCAGTAGTATCCCCGGGGAGACAGTCCCCGGCTACACCTTC. It encodes CASSIPGETVPGYTF.

The chain uses TRBV10-3 and TRBJ2-5; no reliable D call. From germline, CDR1 is ENHRY and CDR2 SYGVKD. The length of the CDR3 is 14 residues. V was trimmed by 6 bases and J by 4 bases, leaving 15 bases between them. As DNA, the CDR3 is TGTGCCATCAGGACCGGGTCCGTCGGAGAGACCCAGTACTTC. Translating it yields CAIRTGSVGETQYF.

This chain links TRBV7-2 with TRBJ1-6; TRBD1 agrees at 9 bases. Germline V CDR1 and CDR2: SGHTA, FQGNSA. Trimming cost V 5 bases and J 8 bases; bases outside gene matches: 4. The CDR3 contains 14 residues. The CDR3, as DNA: TGTGCCAGCAGCCCCGGGACAGGGTATTCACCCCTCCACTTT. Amino acid sequence: CASSPGTGYSPLHF.

This chain joins TRBV5-6 and TRBJ2-5; D might be TRBD2 (6 bases). V gave up 3 bases and J gave up 6 bases, with 18 bases separating them. CDR3 length: 15 residues. Germline-derived CDR1 and CDR2 are SGHDT and YYEEEE. Written as DNA, the CDR3 is TGTGCCAGCAGCTCCCTTTCACGGGGGTTCAAGACCCAGTACTTC. Translation: CASSSLSRGFKTQYF.

This rearrangement joins TRBV5-8 to TRBJ2-7; no firm D call. The CDR3 contains 14 residues. CDR1 SGHTS and CDR2 YDEGEE come from the germline V gene. V lost 0 bases and J 0 bases, leaving 7 bases between the germline ends. CDR3 sequence: CASSLDVLSYEQYF. For the CDR3, the DNA is TGTGCCAGCAGCTTGGACGTACTCTCCTACGAGCAGTACTTC.

This chain uses TRBV19 with TRBJ1-3; D is unclear. Trimming cost V 5 bases and J 1 base, with 9 bases left between them. The germline V gene has CDR1 LNHDA and CDR2 SQIVND (reference sequence). The CDR3 totals 14 residues. The CDR3 protein is CASSDQASGNTIYF. CDR3 sequence (DNA): TGTGCCAGTAGTGATCAGGCTTCTGGAAACACCATATATTTT.

V gene TRBV7-6 combines with J gene TRBJ2-2, with D unclear. The length of the CDR3 is 14 residues. Germline V gene data show CDR1 as SGHVS and CDR2 as FNYEAQ. V was cut by 2 bases and J by 5 bases, with 9 bases left in between. For the CDR3, the DNA is TGTGCCAGCAGCTTAATCGGACGGACCGGGGAGCTGTTTTTT. Translated, it gives CASSLIGRTGELFF.

This sequence joins TRBV29-1 and TRBJ1-1; D is perhaps TRBD1 (5 bases). V lost 4 bases, J lost 11 bases, and 14 bases lay in between. The CDR3 is 11 amino acids. CDR1 is SQVTM, CDR2 ANQGSEA, per germline. CDR3: CSVATGRFAFF. The DNA of the CDR3 is TGCAGCGTTGCCACGGGACGTTTTGCTTTCTTT.

The chain carries TRBV9 and TRBJ2-4, with D tentatively TRBD1 (6 bases). The V gene's germline CDR1 is SGDLS and CDR2 YYNGEE. The CDR3 has 14 amino acids. Trimming pared 8 bases from V and 9 bases from J, leaving 21 bases between. The CDR3, as DNA: TGTGCCAGACAACAGGGCGTAATAGTAGGCATTCAGTACTTC. Protein product: CARQQGVIVGIQYF. The full variable domain, its missing parts supplied by reference TRBV9 and TRBJ2-4, is DSGVTQTPKHLITATGQRVTLRCSPRSGDLSVYWYQQSLDQGLQFLIQYYNGEERAKGNILERFSAQQFPDLHSELNLSSLELGDSALYFCARQQGVIVGIQYFGAGTRLSVL.

The V gene is TRBV27, the J gene TRBJ1-5, with D unresolved. The CDR3 sequence is 13 residues long. With 2 bases removed from V and 1 base from J, the gap between germline ends came to 3 bases. The V gene's germline CDR1 is MNHEY and CDR2 SMNVEV (reference sequence). This chain's CDR3 is CASSLVSNQPQHF. CDR3 in DNA: TGTGCCAGCAGTTTAGTAAGCAATCAGCCCCAGCATTTT.

This chain links TRBV5-4 with TRBJ2-7; D ambiguous. The CDR3 is 14 residues long. Germline V gene sequence: CDR1 SGHNT, CDR2 YYREEE (reference sequence). V was shortened by 4 bases and J by 1 base, with 12 bases between the two germline ends. The CDR3 here is CASSLLGGSYEQYF. CDR3 DNA: TGTGCCAGCAGCCTTCTTGGCGGTTCCTACGAGCAGTACTTC.

The rearrangement uses TRBV27 and TRBJ1-1, with a tentative D call TRBD1 (5 bases). CDR1 MNHEY and CDR2 SMNVEV come from the germline V gene (reference sequence). Trimming took 5 bases from V and 4 from J, leaving 14 bases between them. The CDR3 has 14 residues. The CDR3 region is CASSHLDTVTEAFF. The CDR3 bases are TGTGCCAGCAGTCACTTGGACACGGTCACTGAAGCTTTCTTT.

V gene TRBV28 combines with J gene TRBJ1-3; no firm D call. V lost 3 bases, J lost 0 bases, and 9 bases lay in between. Germline V gives CDR1 MDHEN, CDR2 SYDVKM. The CDR3 is made up of 15 amino acids. CDR3 sequence (DNA): TGTGCCAGCAGTTTGGTAGCCAGCTCTGGAAACACCATATATTTT. Protein sequence: CASSLVASSGNTIYF.

The chain links TRBV2 to TRBJ2-3; unclear D gene. The CDR3 is 12 amino acids. V lost 6 bases and J 6 bases, leaving 10 bases between the germline ends. Germline V gives CDR1 SNHLY, CDR2 FYNNEI. CDR3 nucleotide sequence: TGTGCCAGCAGCCTTCTAGGGGATACGCAGTATTTT. Protein: CASSLLGDTQYF. The full variable domain, in which reference TRBV2 and TRBJ2-3 provide the parts outside the CDR3, is EPEVTQTPSHQVTQMGQEVILRCVPISNHLYFYWYRQILGQKVEFLVSFYNNEISEKSEIFDDQFSVERPDGSNFTLKIRSTKLEDSAMYFCASSLLGDTQYFGPGTRLTVL.

This clone was seen a single time. The chain uses TRBV21-1 and TRBJ1-5. TRBV21-1 is deemed a pseudogene. The CDR3 is made up of 15 amino acids. This chain's CDR3 is CASSKVKPVDQPQHF. The DNA for the CDR3 is TGTGCCAGCAGCAAAGTGAAGCCAGTCGATCAGCCCCAGCATTTT.

V usage is TRBV19 and J usage is TRBJ2-7; D possibly uses TRBD1 or TRBD2 (5 bases each). This CDR3 is built from 13 residues. Deletions cut 6 bases from V and 0 bases from J, with 9 bases between. Germline CDR1 reads LNHDA; CDR2 reads SQIVND (reference sequence). The CDR3 coding sequence is TGTGCCAGTAGCCGGGACCCCTCCTACGAGCAGTACTTC. This translates into CASSRDPSYEQYF.